The next 27 T cell receptor beta chains were all read from a single sample in a study of OX40 agonist ivuxolimab in advanced cancers. To prepare the library, the immunoSEQ multiplex PCR assay was applied. TCRdb carries this immuneACCESS record with in-frame sequences only. Its versions omit some clonotypes, under half of them owing to an unresolved V gene in the studies checked, with the rest unexplained. In this sample the table shows over 55,000 clones, 75% to 95% of which occur a single time. Of the sample, 13% to 15% falls within the top ten clones. Sequences were derived from CD4+ or CD8+ T cells sorted from blood, sampled in a trial of the OX40 agonist ivuxolimab. These receptors originate from an adult with an advanced solid tumor such as melanoma, head and neck, liver or kidney cancer.

V is TRBV28 and J is TRBJ2-5, with D possibly TRBD2 on 5 matching bases. The CDR3 spans 12 residues. Trimming cost V 2 bases and J 7 bases, with 8 bases left between them. Per germline, CDR1 MDHEN and CDR2 SYDVKM. In nucleotides, the CDR3 is TGTGCCAGCAGTTTACCCGGAGGGACCCAGTACTTC. Amino acid sequence: CASSLPGGTQYF.

The chain has TRBV28 and TRBJ1-5, with TRBD1 as a possible D gene (6 bases). The germline CDR1 and CDR2 sequences are MDHEN and SYDVKM. This CDR3 spans 14 amino acids. The V end lost 5 bases, the J end lost 3 bases, and 11 bases lay between the germline ends. For the CDR3, the DNA is TGTGCCAGCAGTCCGGACAGAATCAATCAGCCCCAGCATTTT. Its protein is CASSPDRINQPQHF.

The rearrangement uses TRBV18 and TRBJ1-4; D uncertain. There are 13 residues in the CDR3. Germline V CDR1 and CDR2: KGHSH, LQKENI. V was cut by 4 bases and J by 6 bases, with 9 bases left in between. CDR3 protein: CASSLSSHEKLFF. The CDR3 DNA reads TGTGCCAGCTCACTAAGCAGCCATGAAAAACTGTTTTTT.

The rearrangement joins TRBV2 to TRBJ2-1; 7 bases are shared with TRBD2. This CDR3 region has 15 residues. J lost 4 bases, V lost 8 bases, and 11 bases had no gene match. CDR1 SNHLY and CDR2 FYNNEI come from the germline V gene. The CDR3 DNA reads as TGTGCCAGCGTCTCTAGCCTAGCGGTGTACAATGAGCAGTTCTTC. Translating gives CASVSSLAVYNEQFF.

The chain joins TRBV13 to TRBJ2-1; 8 nucleotides line up with TRBD2. The CDR3 spans 15 residues. Germline V gene data show CDR1 as PRHDT and CDR2 as FYEKMQ (reference sequence). The trim removed 5 bases at V and 3 bases at J, leaving 6 bases unmatched. The chain's CDR3 is CASSAYSGGYNEQFF. For the CDR3, the DNA is TGTGCCAGCAGCGCTTACAGCGGGGGCTACAATGAGCAGTTCTTC. The full variable domain, rest sourced from reference TRBV13 and TRBJ2-1, is AAGVIQSPRHLIKEKRETATLKCYPIPRHDTVYWYQQGPGQDPQFLISFYEKMQSDKGSIPDRFSAQQFSDYHSELNMSSLELGDSALYFCASSAYSGGYNEQFFGPGTRLTVL.

The genes are TRBV5-4 and TRBJ2-7; 14 bases are shared with TRBD2. V lost 4 bases, J lost 3 bases, and 12 bases stayed unmatched. CDR1 is SGHNT, CDR2 YYREEE, per germline (reference sequence). The CDR3 runs to 18 residues. CDR3 sequence reads: CASSTGGLAGVEGYEQYF. In nucleotides, the CDR3 is TGTGCCAGCAGCACGGGGGGACTAGCGGGAGTGGAGGGCTACGAGCAGTACTTC.

The rearrangement uses TRBV7-2 and TRBJ2-7, with a weak D call TRBD1 (5 bases). The CDR3 is 15 residues long. In germline, CDR1 is SGHTA, CDR2 FQGNSA. Trimming took 0 bases from V and 2 from J, leaving 11 bases between them. CDR3 in amino acids: CASSLAAGQTYEQYF. CDR3 DNA: TGTGCCAGCAGCTTAGCGGCAGGGCAGACCTACGAGCAGTACTTC.

The V and J genes are TRBV7-6 and TRBJ2-2; 11 bases map to TRBD2. This CDR3 is 17 amino acids long. With 5 bases clipped from V and 6 bases from J, the junction kept 11 bases outside the gene matches. The germline V gene has CDR1 SGHVS and CDR2 FNYEAQ. CDR3 sequence: CASSPTGTSGSPGELFF. The CDR3 DNA reads TGTGCCAGCAGCCCAACCGGGACTAGCGGTAGTCCCGGGGAGCTGTTTTTT. Supplemented by reference TRBV7-6 and TRBJ2-2, the full variable domain reads GAGVSQSPRYKVTKRGQDVALRCDPISGHVSLYWYRQALGQGPEFLTYFNYEAQQDKSGLPNDRFSAERPEGSISTLTIQRTEQRDSAMYRCASSPTGTSGSPGELFFGEGSRLTVL.

The V and J genes are TRBV5-8 and TRBJ2-1; D might be TRBD1 or TRBD2, each matching 5 bases. The CDR3 extends over 14 amino acids. V was trimmed by 4 bases and J by 2 bases, leaving 10 bases between them. CDR1 and CDR2 (germline): SGHTS, YDEGEE. The CDR3 nucleotides are TGTGCCAGCAGCACGGGACCCCCCTACAATGAGCAGTTCTTC. This translates into CASSTGPPYNEQFF.

The chain uses TRBV5-1 and TRBJ2-1; TRBD2 matches at 8 bases. V lost 0 bases to trimming and J lost 8 bases; unmatched junction nucleotides: 4. This CDR3 region has 14 residues. Germline-derived CDR1 and CDR2 are SGHRS and YFSETQ. CDR3 residues: CASSLEAGGYEQFF. The CDR3 DNA reads as TGCGCCAGCAGCTTGGAGGCGGGAGGATATGAGCAGTTCTTC.

The genes are TRBV19 and TRBJ2-2; D may be TRBD1 or TRBD2 (6 bases each). The V and J ends lost 1 base and 5 bases respectively, with 17 bases between them. Germline V CDR1 and CDR2: LNHDA, SQIVND (reference sequence). The length of the CDR3 is 17 residues. The CDR3 protein is CASSIGGTRIGTGELFF. CDR3 nucleotides: TGTGCCAGTAGTATAGGCGGGACACGGATTGGGACCGGGGAGCTGTTTTTT.

This chain uses TRBV7-8 with TRBJ2-4; 9 positions agree with TRBD1. The CDR3 has 14 residues. The germline CDR1 and CDR2 sequences are SGHVS and FQNEAQ. With V trimmed by 5 bases and J by 9 bases, 8 bases remained unmatched. The CDR3 protein is CASSPDRGWSIQYF. The CDR3 nucleotides are TGTGCCAGCAGCCCGGACAGGGGATGGAGCATTCAGTACTTC. The variable domain in full, completed from reference TRBV7-8 and TRBJ2-4, reads GAGVSQSPRYKVAKRGQDVALRCDPISGHVSLFWYQQALGQGPEFLTYFQNEAQLDKSGLPSDRFFAERPEGSVSTLKIQRTQQEDSAVYLCASSPDRGWSIQYFGAGTRLSVL.

The chain recombines TRBV15 with TRBJ2-1, with TRBD2 matching over 7 bases. With 4 bases clipped from V and 7 bases from J, the junction kept 13 bases outside the gene matches. The CDR3 totals 16 residues. CDR1 LNHNV and CDR2 YYDKDF come from the germline V gene (reference sequence). CDR3 loop: CATSKGLDVAVNEQFF. For the CDR3, the DNA is TGTGCCACCAGCAAAGGACTAGACGTGGCGGTTAATGAGCAGTTCTTC. The whole variable domain, remainder taken from reference TRBV15 and TRBJ2-1, is DAMVIQNPRYQVTQFGKPVTLSCSQTLNHNVMYWYQQKSSQAPKLLFHYYDKDFNNEADTPDNFQSRRPNTSFCFLDIRSPGLGDTAMYLCATSKGLDVAVNEQFFGPGTRLTVL.

The chain uses TRBV28 and TRBJ2-5, with D perhaps matching TRBD2 (5 bases). The DNA end is a closer match to TRBJ2-7, so the J assignment may be wrong. CDR3 size: 15 residues. CDR1 is MDHEN, CDR2 SYDVKM, per germline. The CDR3 here is CASSQRPPSSYEQYF. As DNA, the CDR3 is TGTGCCAGCAGTCAGCGGCCACCTTCTTCCTACGAGCAGTACTTC.

This clone was recorded a few times. The V gene is TRBV6-5, the J gene TRBJ1-2; maybe TRBD1 (5 bases). Germline CDR1 is MNHEY and CDR2 is SVGAGI. This CDR3 comprises 12 residues. V lost 6 bases to trimming and J lost 6 bases, with 11 bases between them. This CDR3 is CASRLKGHGYTF. The DNA of the CDR3 is TGTGCCAGCAGATTGAAGGGGCATGGCTACACCTTC.

Regarding this clone: At one boundary the junction diverges from the germline segment, which might be a read error. This rearrangement joins TRBV4-1 to TRBJ1-2; D is unresolved. CDR1 is MGHRA, CDR2 YSYEKL, per germline. The length of the CDR3 is 14 residues. The chain's CDR3 is CTSSQDRSNYGYTF. The CDR3 bases are TGCACCAGCAGCCAAGATAGGAGTAACTATGGCTACACCTTC.

The J gene is TRBJ1-5, the V gene TRBV28; D possibly corresponds to TRBD1 (5 bases). Germline loops: CDR1 MDHEN, CDR2 SYDVKM. With 3 bases removed from V and 5 bases from J, the gap between germline ends came to 8 bases. The CDR3 consists of 13 residues. The CDR3 sequence is CASSFRGYQPQHF. CDR3 in DNA: TGTGCCAGCAGTTTCCGGGGCTATCAGCCCCAGCATTTT. Filled out from reference TRBV28 and TRBJ1-5, the complete variable domain reads DVKVTQSSRYLVKRTGEKVFLECVQDMDHENMFWYRQDPGLGLRLIYFSYDVKMKEKGDIPEGYSVSREKKERFSLILESASTNQTSMYLCASSFRGYQPQHFGDGTRLSIL.

V is TRBV6-5 and J is TRBJ2-1; 7 nucleotides match TRBD1. The V gene's germline CDR1 is MNHEY and CDR2 SVGAGI. CDR3 length equals 13 residues. V lost 7 bases, J lost 2 bases, and 2 bases stayed unmatched. CDR3 coding DNA: TGTGCCAGCACGGGACAGACCTACAATGAGCAGTTCTTC. Its translation is CASTGQTYNEQFF.

The gene calls are TRBV6-5 and TRBJ1-1; D gene unclear. Between the trimmed V and J ends, which lost 4 bases and 11 bases, there was a span of 8 bases. This CDR3 region has 10 residues. Germline CDR1 reads MNHEY; CDR2 reads SVGAGI. CDR3: CASSSSRAFF. DNA for the CDR3: TGTGCCAGCAGTTCATCCAGGGCTTTCTTT.

The V call is TRBV20-1, the J call TRBJ2-3; no reliable D call. With 8 bases removed from V and 3 bases from J, the gap between germline ends came to 9 bases. The CDR3 spans 11 residues. Germline values: CDR1 DFQATT, CDR2 SNEGSKA (reference sequence). CDR3 in DNA: TGCAGTACCATAAATACAGATACGCAGTATTTT. Translated: CSTINTDTQYF.

The rearrangement uses TRBV29-1 and TRBJ1-1; D is possibly TRBD1 (6 bases). V lost 6 bases and J lost 0, with 17 bases in between. Germline assignment: CDR1 SQVTM and CDR2 ANQGSEA. The CDR3 covers 15 residues. The CDR3 nucleotides are TGCAGCGTCACTCCCGGGACAAATATGAACACTGAAGCTTTCTTT. Translation gives CSVTPGTNMNTEAFF.

This sequence joins TRBV6-5 and TRBJ2-7, with a possible D match to TRBD1 (6 bases). V lost 0 bases, J lost 3 bases, and 12 bases lay in between. CDR3 length: 15 residues. CDR1 is MNHEY, CDR2 SVGAGI, per germline. CDR3 coding DNA: TGTGCCAGCAGTTACTCGTACAGGGAGAACTACGAGCAGTACTTC. Translating it yields CASSYSYRENYEQYF.

This chain joins TRBV28 and TRBJ1-3; no clear D gene. Per germline, CDR1 MDHEN and CDR2 SYDVKM. The CDR3 is 12 amino acids. V lost 4 bases, J lost 4 bases, and 5 bases lay in between. In nucleotides, the CDR3 is TGTGCCAGCAGTTCGTTCGGAAACACCATATATTTT. It is translated as CASSSFGNTIYF.

This chain joins TRBV28 and TRBJ2-3, with unresolved D. The CDR3 has 13 amino acids. V dropped 4 bases and J dropped 6 bases, with 11 bases sitting between them. Germline CDR1 MDHEN, CDR2 SYDVKM. The DNA of the CDR3 is TGTGCCAGCAGTTCCGGCCAGGCGGATACGCAGTATTTT. Protein: CASSSGQADTQYF.

This chain joins TRBV5-1 and TRBJ2-3, with TRBD2 matching over 12 bases. Germline trimming cut 3 bases from V and 1 base from J; bases unmatched to any gene: 9. The CDR3 is made up of 18 amino acids. The germline V gene has CDR1 SGHRS and CDR2 YFSETQ. The CDR3 coding sequence is TGCGCCAGCAGCTCCTCTAGCGGGAGGGCAAGTGGCACAGATACGCAGTATTTT. As protein: CASSSSSGRASGTDTQYF.

J is TRBJ1-1 and V is TRBV7-9; no firm D call. Trimming shortened V by 3 bases and J by 3 bases, and 5 bases separated the two germline ends. The germline CDR1 and CDR2 sequences are SEHNR and FQNEAQ (reference sequence). CDR3 length: 12 amino acids. CDR3 DNA: TGTGCCAGCAGCTTCGGGGACACTGAAGCTTTCTTT. Translating gives CASSFGDTEAFF.

The genes are TRBV5-1 and TRBJ2-7; TRBD1 matches 10 bases. Germline trimming cut 4 bases from V and 7 bases from J; bases unmatched to any gene: 5. CDR1 and CDR2 from the germline V gene are SGHRS and YFSETQ. This CDR3 region has 13 residues. For the CDR3, the DNA is TGCGCCAGCAGCAGGAGGACAGGGGGTGAGCAGTACTTC. Translation: CASSRRTGGEQYF.